These 21 T cell receptor beta chains originate from one sample sequenced in a study of T cells in Graves' hyperthyroidism and ophthalmopathy. Amplification of TCR beta CDR3 regions was performed using RNA transcripts as template. A first-round RT-PCR of the TCR CDR3 used the HTBI primer set. TCRdb reprocessed the multiplex PCR reads with MiXCR, giving one entry per CDR3 protein. The sample contains 300,000 to 350,000 distinct CDR3 sequences, roughly 20% of which appear only once. Sequencing was done on a sample of blood. The receptors were gathered from a woman aged 45-59 years with Graves' hyperthyroidism.

This clonotype occurred many times. This chain links TRBV18 with TRBJ1-3, with no clear D. V lost 2 bases and J lost 3, with 11 bases in between. The CDR3 sequence is 15 residues long. Germline V gene data show CDR1 as KGHSH and CDR2 as LQKENI. This CDR3 reads CASSPVPTLGNTIYF. The CDR3 nucleotides are TGTGCCAGCTCACCAGTCCCCACCCTTGGAAACACCATATATTTT.

This clonotype was observed a few times. CDR3 amino acids: CASIPRGCQGWNEQFF. DNA for the CDR3: TGTGCCAGCATCCCTAGAGGTTGTCAGGGCTGGAATGAGCAGTTCTTC. V and J are TRBV11-3 and TRBJ2-1, with D perhaps TRBD1 (5 bases). The V gene lost 7 bases and the J gene lost 7 bases, with 23 bases spanning the gap. Germline CDR1 SGHNT, CDR2 YENEEA. The CDR3 has 16 amino acids.

This clonotype was detected a few times. The rearrangement links TRBV7-9 to TRBJ1-2, with D possibly being TRBD1 (6 bases). Looked up from germline, CDR1 is SEHNR and CDR2 is FQNEAQ (reference sequence). V lost 5 bases to trimming and J lost 6 bases, with 16 bases between them. The CDR3 runs to 14 residues. This CDR3 reads CASSVSSGHDGYTF. In nucleotides, the CDR3 is TGTGCCAGCAGCGTGTCATCGGGACACGATGGCTACACCTTC.

This clonotype was observed at least ten times. This chain joins TRBV5-1 and TRBJ2-7; no definite D call. The CDR3 length is 15 residues. The germline V gene encodes CDR1 SGHRS and CDR2 YFSETQ. Trimming took 4 bases from V and 2 from J, leaving 16 bases between them. This CDR3 reads CASSNGELRTYEQYF. CDR3 coding DNA: TGCGCCAGCAGCAACGGCGAACTAAGGACCTACGAGCAGTACTTC.

The chain has TRBV20-1 and TRBJ2-7, with a tentative D call TRBD1 (6 bases). This CDR3 is 13 amino acids long. Per germline, CDR1 DFQATT and CDR2 SNEGSKA (reference sequence). V shed 1 base and J shed 2 bases, with 9 bases lying between them. CDR3 nucleotides: TGCAGTGCTAGAGGGACAGTTACCTACGAGCAGTACTTC. Translation: CSARGTVTYEQYF.

A few counts support this clonotype. The J gene is TRBJ2-7, the V gene TRBV13, with a possible D match to TRBD2 (5 bases). V was clipped by 6 bases and J by 5 bases, with 14 bases between them. This CDR3 comprises 13 residues. Germline V gene data show CDR1 as PRHDT and CDR2 as FYEKMQ (reference sequence). The DNA of the CDR3 is TGTGCCAGCAGTTATGAGCGGAGCGACGAGCAGTACTTC. It translates to CASSYERSDEQYF.

On this clonotype itself: A much larger clone lies a single base off, so this may be a read error. The chain employs TRBV3-1 and TRBJ1-1; 12 positions agree with TRBD1. The CDR3 covers 14 residues. CDR1 and CDR2 from the germline V gene are LGHDT and YNNKEL (reference sequence). The CDR3 protein is CASSHGTGGTVAFF. The CDR3 DNA reads as TGTGCCAGCAGCCACGGGACAGGGGGCACTGTAGCTTTCTTT.

This clonotype has a count of ten or more. The chain recombines TRBV6-2 or TRBV6-3 with TRBJ1-1, with a weak D call TRBD1 (5 bases). Looked up from germline, CDR1 is MNHEY and CDR2 is SVGEGT. The CDR3 extends over 18 amino acids. Trimming removed 0 bases from V and 0 bases from J, with 17 bases in between. The CDR3 coding sequence is TGTGCCAGCAGTTACTCGGAAGACAGCCCCTTTATGAACACTGAAGCTTTCTTT. It translates to CASSYSEDSPFMNTEAFF.

This clonotype was counted between two and nine times. The chain has TRBV2 and TRBJ2-7; D gene ambiguous. Trimming took 7 bases from V and 1 from J, leaving 8 bases between them. In germline, CDR1 is SNHLY, CDR2 FYNNEI. The length of the CDR3 is 12 residues. Here the CDR3 reads CASKALSYEQYF. The CDR3 nucleotides read TGTGCCAGCAAGGCACTGTCCTACGAGCAGTACTTC.

This clonotype occurred many times. The rearrangement uses TRBV28 and TRBJ2-3, with a weak D call TRBD1 (6 bases). The CDR3 spans 17 residues. Trimming left V 5 bases short and J 4 bases short, with 22 bases between. Germline V gene sequence: CDR1 MDHEN, CDR2 SYDVKM. Here the CDR3 DNA reads TGTGCCAGCAGTCCCTCAGGGGTAGGGAACTTCGCAGATACGCAGTATTTT. Amino acids: CASSPSGVGNFADTQYF.

This sequence joins TRBV20-1 and TRBJ2-1; D not certain. The CDR3 runs to 18 residues. Germline CDR1 reads DFQATT; CDR2 reads SNEGSKA (reference sequence). V was trimmed by 0 bases and J by 0 bases, leaving 18 bases between them. This CDR3 reads CSARDTQATPSSYNEQFF. The CDR3 bases are TGCAGTGCTAGAGATACCCAAGCTACTCCTAGCTCCTACAATGAGCAGTTCTTC.

This chain links TRBV14 with TRBJ1-3; D unclear. Trimming took 4 bases from V and 4 from J, leaving 17 bases between them. Germline-derived CDR1 and CDR2 are SGHDN and FVKESK. The CDR3 has 16 residues. The CDR3 DNA sequence: TGTGCCAGCAGCCGGACCCCGAGATCTTCCGGAAACACCATATATTTT. This translates into CASSRTPRSSGNTIYF.

The chain is built from TRBV10-2 and TRBJ2-1; a weak D match, TRBD1 (7 bases). Germline V gene lookup returns CDR1 WSHSY and CDR2 SAAADI. V lost 8 bases and J lost 0, with 20 bases in between. This CDR3 has 17 amino acids. The DNA of the CDR3 is TGCGCCAGCCGGGACAGAGGGGGGCTTAGCTCCTACAATGAGCAGTTCTTC. As protein: CASRDRGGLSSYNEQFF.

Details on this clonotype: A much larger clone differs from this one at a single base, so this may be a read error. This chain links TRBV27 with TRBJ2-1; 8 nucleotides match TRBD2. This CDR3 has 16 amino acids. The germline gives CDR1 MNHEY, CDR2 SMNVEV (reference sequence). V gave up 3 bases and J gave up 6 bases; unmatched junction bases: 10. CDR3 region: CASSFLRLGRGNEQFF. The CDR3 DNA reads as TGTGCCAGCAGTTTCTTGCGGCTCGGGAGGGGCAATGAGCAGTTCTTC.

The chain is built from TRBV7-3 and TRBJ1-1, with D uncertain. CDR1 is SGHTA and CDR2 is FQGTGA in the germline V gene. This CDR3 contains 13 residues. Trimming took 7 bases from V and 2 from J, leaving 11 bases between them. CDR3 bases: TGTGCCAGCAAAATTCGGCAAAACACTGAAGCTTTCTTT. Translation gives CASKIRQNTEAFF.

The chain recombines TRBV11-2 with TRBJ2-5, with 9 nucleotides matching TRBD2. Germline CDR1 and CDR2: SGHAT and FQNNGV. This CDR3 contains 14 residues. V was pared by 5 bases and J by 7 bases, with 8 bases of the junction left unmatched. In DNA, the CDR3 is TGTGCCAGCAGCCCCCTCGCGGGAGGGTGGACCCAGTACTTC. This translates into CASSPLAGGWTQYF.

V gene TRBV28 combines with J gene TRBJ2-7, with a tentative D call TRBD2 (6 bases). Per germline, CDR1 MDHEN and CDR2 SYDVKM. The CDR3 runs 14 residues. Trimming took off 3 bases at V and 4 bases at J, with 13 bases between the two ends. The CDR3 coding sequence is TGTGCCAGCAGTTTGGGCGGGATACGGTACGAGCAGTACTTC. Its protein product is CASSLGGIRYEQYF.

This clonotype was observed at least ten times. The chain links TRBV3-1 to TRBJ1-1; D unclear. There are 14 residues in the CDR3. Germline CDR1 reads LGHDT; CDR2 reads YNNKEL (reference sequence). The V end was cut by 4 bases, the J end by 4 bases, with 13 bases between. CDR3 DNA: TGTGCCAGCAGCCCCGGACCCGTGGGCACTGAAGCTTTCTTT. It encodes CASSPGPVGTEAFF. Full variable domain (remainder filled in from reference TRBV3-1 and TRBJ1-1): DTAVSQTPKYLVTQMGNDKSIKCEQNLGHDTMYWYKQDSKKFLKIMFSYNNKELIINETVPNRFSPKSPDKAHLNLHINSLELGDSAVYFCASSPGPVGTEAFFGQGTRLTVV.

The chain is built from TRBV6-1 and TRBJ2-4; D might be TRBD1 (6 bases). Trimming cost V 3 bases and J 6 bases, with 18 bases left between them. Germline V lookup: CDR1 MNHNS, CDR2 SASEGT. The CDR3 consists of 16 residues. As DNA, the CDR3 is TGTGCCAGCAGTGAGTATAGGGGGAAGACTTCAAACATTCAGTACTTC. Residues: CASSEYRGKTSNIQYF.

This clonotype appeared a few times. The rearrangement uses TRBV6-2 or TRBV6-3 and TRBJ1-2, with 10 bases aligning to TRBD1. Looked up from germline, CDR1 is MNHEY and CDR2 is SVGEGT. J was trimmed by 7 bases and V by 6 bases; bases with no gene match: 8. CDR3 size: 14 residues. CDR3 sequence reads: CASSQTGGRGGYTF. The CDR3 DNA follows: TGTGCCAGCAGCCAGACAGGGGGCCGGGGTGGCTACACCTTC.

This clonotype occurred a few times. V and J are TRBV19 and TRBJ1-2; tentatively, D is TRBD1 (6 bases). V dropped 1 base and J dropped 3 bases, with 12 bases sitting between them. Germline values: CDR1 LNHDA, CDR2 SQIVND (reference sequence). This CDR3 has 15 residues. CDR3 sequence (DNA): TGTGCCAGTAGTATAGGCGGACAGCCGTACTATGGCTACACCTTC. Its protein is CASSIGGQPYYGYTF.